The 10 T cell receptor beta chains listed next were all sequenced from one sample in a study of beta chain features in type 1 diabetes. The authors reverse transcribed all of the isolated RNA, so sequencing captured expressed TCRB transcripts. Profiled with immunoSEQ multiplex PCR; TCRdb holds only in-frame clones, not every one. This table has 360,000 or so clones, about 18% appearing once. Sequencing was done on a sample of naive CD4+ T cells from blood. The receptors shown here come from a woman aged 18-29 years in good health.

This clone was counted a few times. The V gene is TRBV4-1, the J gene TRBJ1-5; weak D call: TRBD1 (6 bases). Trimming took 0 bases from V and 4 from J, leaving 22 bases between them. Germline CDR1 is MGHRA and CDR2 is YSYEKL. This CDR3 region has 19 residues. The CDR3 DNA reads as TGCGCCAGCAGCCAAGATCGCGAGGGGGTAGGACCAGGGAATCAGCCCCAGCATTTT. Its protein is CASSQDREGVGPGNQPQHF.

As concerns this clone: Other DNA sequences in the sample encode the same CDR3. V gene TRBV30 combines with J gene TRBJ1-1; D possibly corresponds to TRBD1 (6 bases). Trimming left V 2 bases short and J 5 bases short, with 6 bases between. Germline V gene lookup returns CDR1 GTSNPN and CDR2 SVGIG (reference sequence). The CDR3 consists of 11 residues. CDR3 nucleotide sequence: TGTGCCTGGAGTAGGGGGACTGAAGCTTTCTTT. Amino acid sequence: CAWSRGTEAFF. The full variable domain, with the rest looked up from reference TRBV30 and TRBJ1-1, is SQTIHQWPATLVQPVGSPLSLECTVEGTSNPNLYWYRQAAGRGLQLLFYSVGIGQISSEVPQNLSASRPQDRQFILSSKKLLLSDSGFYLCAWSRGTEAFFGQGTRLTVV.

The CDR3: CASSSLGQGGYGYTF. CDR3 in DNA: TGTGCCAGCAGCTCCTTGGGACAGGGAGGCTATGGCTACACCTTC. The gene calls are TRBV7-9 and TRBJ1-2; 9 bases match TRBD1. J was trimmed by 4 bases and V by 4 bases; bases with no gene match: 7. Germline V lookup: CDR1 SEHNR, CDR2 FQNEAQ (reference sequence). The CDR3 is 15 amino acids.

The chain has TRBV9 and TRBJ2-2; TRBD2 matches at 7 bases. This CDR3 comprises 13 residues. Trimming at V came to 4 bases and at J to 5 bases, leaving 2 bases not matched to a gene. Looked up from germline, CDR1 is SGDLS and CDR2 is YYNGEE. The CDR3 sequence: CASSRRETGELFF. CDR3 bases: TGTGCCAGCAGCAGGCGGGAGACCGGGGAGCTGTTTTTT.

The table lists this clone with a few counts. V usage is TRBV4-3 and J usage is TRBJ2-1; perhaps TRBD1 as D (6 bases). Germline-derived CDR1 and CDR2 are LGHNA and YSLEER. The CDR3 length is 15 residues. V shed 1 base and J shed 7 bases, with 14 bases lying between them. The CDR3, as DNA: TGCGCCAGCAGCCAAGGCTCAACAGGGATGAATGAGCAGTTCTTC. This sequence encodes CASSQGSTGMNEQFF.

The chain has TRBV7-8 and TRBJ1-1, with D perhaps TRBD1 (5 bases). V was shortened by 2 bases and J by 1 base, with 17 bases between the two germline ends. Per the germline V gene, CDR1 is SGHVS and CDR2 is FQNEAQ. CDR3 length equals 17 residues. CDR3: CASSLPRVRDKNTEAFF. CDR3 nucleotides: TGTGCCAGCAGCTTACCCAGGGTTAGGGATAAGAACACTGAAGCTTTCTTT.

The rearrangement links TRBV5-4 to TRBJ1-2; TRBD1 matches 7 bases. With 0 bases clipped from V and 8 bases from J, the junction kept 13 bases outside the gene matches. This CDR3 is built from 16 residues. Germline lookup yields CDR1 SGHNT and CDR2 YYREEE (reference sequence). The CDR3 DNA reads TGTGCCAGCAGCTTGGGAATTAGACAGGGAGGAGGAGGCTACACCTTC. Its translation is CASSLGIRQGGGGYTF.

CDR3 amino acids: CASTPLGGATNEKLFF. CDR3 in DNA: TGTGCCAGCACCCCCCTCGGGGGGGCAACTAATGAAAAACTGTTTTTT. J is TRBJ1-4 and V is TRBV27, with D possibly TRBD1 on 5 matching bases. Germline V CDR1 and CDR2: MNHEY, SMNVEV (reference sequence). V lost 7 bases and J 0 bases, leaving 15 bases between the germline ends. The CDR3 has 16 amino acids.

The gene calls are TRBV9 and TRBJ2-3; 7 nucleotides line up with TRBD2. Per germline, CDR1 SGDLS and CDR2 YYNGEE. The CDR3 runs to 16 residues. The V gene end was trimmed by 4 bases and the J gene end by 2 bases; junction bases not matched to a gene: 10. The CDR3 is CASSSERLAPTDTQYF. As DNA, the CDR3 is TGTGCCAGCAGCTCAGAGAGACTAGCCCCCACAGATACGCAGTATTTT.

The sample holds a few counts of this clone. The chain joins TRBV19 to TRBJ2-7; 8 positions agree with TRBD2. Germline V gene sequence: CDR1 LNHDA, CDR2 SQIVND (reference sequence). CDR3 size: 16 residues. V shed 1 base and J 4 bases; nucleotides not matched to a gene: 9. CDR3 sequence: CASSIGAGESVYEQYF. The CDR3 DNA is TGTGCCAGTAGTATAGGAGCGGGAGAAAGTGTGTACGAGCAGTACTTC.